This T cell receptor (beta chain) was sequenced during a study of shared clonotypes between healthy human individuals. Study results and caveats: Sequencing depth was expected to affect clonotype sharing among donors. Several donors had roughly 5% of their naive CD4 clonotypes in common.

This clone has only one observation. Its antigen is currently unknown. TCRdb's copy holds only in-frame clones and misses some; the assay was immunoSEQ multiplex PCR. The data show about 2.4 million clones, with around 90% seen just once and around 0.14% held by the top ten. Sample: naive CD4+ T cells sorted from blood. The subset is: CD45RA+ positively selected. This TCR was recovered from a man younger than 35 in good health.

The CDR3 region is CASIPQASGGLPNTQYF. The CDR3 DNA follows: TGTGCCAGCATCCCCCAGGCTAGCGGGGGACTACCTAATACGCAGTATTTT. V and J are TRBV2 and TRBJ2-3; 10 bases align to TRBD2. The CDR3 spans 17 residues. From germline, CDR1 is SNHLY and CDR2 FYNNEI. The trim removed 7 bases at V and 7 bases at J, leaving 17 bases unmatched.